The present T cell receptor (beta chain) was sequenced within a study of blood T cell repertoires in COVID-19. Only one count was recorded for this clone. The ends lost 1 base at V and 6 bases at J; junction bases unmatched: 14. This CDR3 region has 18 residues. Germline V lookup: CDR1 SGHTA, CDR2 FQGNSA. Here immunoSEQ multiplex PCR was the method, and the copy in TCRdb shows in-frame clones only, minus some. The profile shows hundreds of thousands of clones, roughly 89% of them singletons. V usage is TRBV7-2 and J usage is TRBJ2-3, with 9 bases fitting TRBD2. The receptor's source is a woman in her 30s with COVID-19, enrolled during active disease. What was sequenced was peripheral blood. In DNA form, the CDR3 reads TGTGCCAGCAGCTTAGGGCCCCTAGCGGGGTGGGGTAGGGATACGCAGTATTTT. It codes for CASSLGPLAGWGRDTQYF.